The TCR beta chain described here comes from a study of blood T cell repertoires in COVID-19. This clone turned up a few times. V lost 9 bases and J lost 1, with 9 bases in between. The germline V gene has CDR1 SEHNR and CDR2 FQNEAQ (reference sequence). This CDR3 region has 12 residues. Profiled with immunoSEQ multiplex PCR; TCRdb holds only in-frame clones, not every one. Found here are about 250,000 clones, 83% of them singletons; the top ten hold approximately 8.6%. The rearrangement uses TRBV7-9 and TRBJ1-1; no reliable D call. This TCR derives from a man aged 35 to 55 with active or convalescent COVID-19. Sequenced: peripheral blood. In DNA form, the CDR3 reads TGTGCCAGTCTAGCGTGGAACACTGAAGCTTTCTTT. It encodes CASLAWNTEAFF.